One sample yielded the 21 T cell receptor beta chains listed below, sequenced in a study of T-cell reconstitution after alpha-beta-depleted transplantation in children. Library preparation (for TCRbeta) was performed with unique molecular identifiers. TCRdb reprocessed the PCR reads with MiXCR, giving one entry per CDR3 protein. The table has around 490,000 distinct CDR3 sequences, over 10% seen once. Sequencing used PBMCs, mostly from graft donor cells, obtained 180 days after TCRalphabeta/CD19-depleted stem cell transplant. Receptors originate from a female patient between 2 and 15 years old who had a stem cell transplant for aplastic anemia, so the T cells may come from the graft donor.

This clonotype has just a few counts. The rearrangement uses TRBV20-1 and TRBJ2-1, with unresolved D. V was shortened by 3 bases and J by 2 bases, with 8 bases between the two germline ends. The CDR3 has 13 residues. The germline CDR1 and CDR2 sequences are DFQATT and SNEGSKA (reference sequence). The CDR3 protein is CSASPVTYNEQFF. For the CDR3, the DNA is TGCAGTGCTAGCCCGGTTACCTACAATGAGCAGTTCTTC.

V is TRBV7-9 and J is TRBJ2-2; tentatively, D is TRBD2 (5 bases). The CDR3 covers 13 residues. Germline loops: CDR1 SEHNR, CDR2 FQNEAQ (reference sequence). V lost 3 bases to trimming and J lost 6 bases, with 8 bases between them. This CDR3 reads CASSFEGPGELFF. CDR3 nucleotides: TGTGCCAGCAGCTTTGAGGGCCCCGGGGAGCTGTTTTTT.

This clonotype has more than one count but fewer than ten. The genes are TRBV27 and TRBJ2-1; D remains unclear. Trimming removed 2 bases at V and 3 bases at J, with 8 bases between. Germline V gene data show CDR1 as MNHEY and CDR2 as SMNVEV (reference sequence). CDR3 length: 14 amino acids. CDR3 in DNA: TGTGCCAGCAGTTTACGTGCCATCTACAATGAGCAGTTCTTC. It translates to CASSLRAIYNEQFF.

V gene TRBV28 combines with J gene TRBJ2-3; D unresolved. Germline loops: CDR1 MDHEN, CDR2 SYDVKM. The ends were cut back, 5 bases at V and 0 bases at J, with 15 bases in the middle. The CDR3 contains 16 residues. CDR3 region: CASSPRRPLSTDTQYF. CDR3 nucleotide sequence: TGTGCCAGCAGTCCCCGCAGGCCGCTTAGCACAGATACGCAGTATTTT.

This sequence joins TRBV5-1 and TRBJ2-7; 9 bases line up with TRBD1. Losses at the gene ends were 4 bases for V and 0 bases for J; bases not matched to a gene: 29. The V gene's germline CDR1 is SGHRS and CDR2 YFSETQ. The CDR3 is 23 amino acids. CDR3 DNA: TGCGCCAGCAGCGACGAAGGGGACGAGGGGACAGGGCGTACGGTCGATAGCTCCTACGAGCAGTACGTC. It yields the protein CASSDEGDEGTGRTVDSSYEQYV.

This clonotype has a handful of counts. The rearrangement joins TRBV7-2 to TRBJ1-6, with 9 positions matching TRBD1. CDR1 SGHTA and CDR2 FQGNSA come from the germline V gene. The CDR3 runs to 17 residues. V shed 1 base, J shed 4 bases, and the junction held 5 bases outside the gene matches. CDR3 loop: CASSLVQGAIYNSPLHF. In DNA, the CDR3 is TGTGCCAGCAGCTTAGTACAGGGGGCTATTTATAATTCACCCCTCCACTTT.

In this sample, this clonotype turned up many times. The chain links TRBV7-2 to TRBJ2-5; maybe TRBD2 (5 bases). This CDR3 has 14 residues. V was cut by 4 bases and J by 4 bases, with 13 bases left in between. The germline gives CDR1 SGHTA, CDR2 FQGNSA. In DNA, the CDR3 is TGTGCCAGCAGCTGGACTGGCGGAGGAGAGACCCAGTACTTC. Its translation is CASSWTGGGETQYF.

This clonotype was recorded at least ten times. The chain employs TRBV12-3 or TRBV12-4 and TRBJ2-1; D possibly uses TRBD1 or TRBD2 (5 bases each). There are 12 residues in the CDR3. Trimming left V 6 bases short and J 6 bases short, with 9 bases between. The CDR3 DNA follows: TGTGCCAGCAGCCGGGGCCCCAATGAGCAGTTCTTC. Translating it yields CASSRGPNEQFF.

Only a few counts were recorded for this clonotype. The rearrangement joins TRBV5-1 to TRBJ1-5; TRBD1 aligns across 8 bases. Germline V gene sequence: CDR1 SGHRS, CDR2 YFSETQ. Trimming at V came to 10 bases and at J to 2 bases, leaving 11 bases not matched to a gene. This CDR3 is built from 15 residues. CDR3: CAGPPGTGGNQPQHF. The CDR3 region has the DNA TGCGCCGGTCCTCCCGGGACAGGAGGCAATCAGCCCCAGCATTTT.

The chain recombines TRBV29-1 with TRBJ1-2; D is undetermined. Germline lookup yields CDR1 SQVTM and CDR2 ANQGSEA. Trimming left V 6 bases short and J 0 bases short, with 5 bases between. The CDR3 consists of 11 residues. The CDR3 nucleotides read TGCAGCGTGGATACTAACTATGGCTACACCTTC. This translates into CSVDTNYGYTF.

The chain recombines TRBV12-3 or TRBV12-4 with TRBJ2-1; D perhaps matches TRBD1 (7 bases). Trimming removed 7 bases from V and 6 bases from J, with 13 bases in between. There are 13 residues in the CDR3. In nucleotides, the CDR3 is TGTGCCAGCACGGACTACAGGGGCAATGAGCAGTTCTTC. This encodes CASTDYRGNEQFF.

The chain couples TRBV7-9 to TRBJ1-3; 10 bases map to TRBD1. The CDR3 spans 14 residues. J lost 4 bases, V lost 5 bases, and 2 bases had no gene match. Germline-derived CDR1 and CDR2 are SEHNR and FQNEAQ (reference sequence). In DNA, the CDR3 is TGTGCCAGCAGCCGGGACAGGGGAGGAAACACCATATATTTT. Protein sequence: CASSRDRGGNTIYF.

J is TRBJ2-3 and V is TRBV4-1; TRBD1 matches at 7 bases. Germline trimming cut 7 bases from V and 0 bases from J; bases unmatched to any gene: 7. The CDR3 spans 15 residues. Germline V gene data show CDR1 as MGHRA and CDR2 as YSYEKL. The CDR3 reads CASTKGARSTDTQYF. CDR3 coding DNA: TGCGCCAGCACAAAGGGGGCTAGAAGCACAGATACGCAGTATTTT.

This clonotype was picked up a small number of times. This rearrangement joins TRBV21-1 to TRBJ2-1; TRBD2 is taken as the D call from the table, unchecked against the DNA. TRBV21-1 is shown as a pseudogene. CDR3 length: 17 residues. The CDR3 DNA reads as TGTGCCAGCAGCAGCCCAAGACTAGCGGGGACCAACAATGAGCAGTTCTTC. Protein: CASSSPRLAGTNNEQFF.

This clonotype showed up many times. The chain uses TRBV7-9 and TRBJ2-6; D ambiguous. Per the germline V gene, CDR1 is SEHNR and CDR2 is FQNEAQ (reference sequence). There are 15 residues in the CDR3. V was clipped by 5 bases and J by 1 base, with 9 bases between them. The CDR3 DNA sequence: TGTGCCAGCAGCCCTTACGGGTCTGGGGCCAACGTCCTGACTTTC. Translation: CASSPYGSGANVLTF.

This clonotype was found a few times. The chain combines TRBV7-2 with TRBJ2-7; possible D gene TRBD1, 6 bases. Germline CDR1 is SGHTA and CDR2 is FQGNSA. This CDR3 is built from 16 residues. V lost 2 bases, J lost 0 bases, and 14 bases lay in between. The CDR3 is CASSLPGTRSSYEQYF. The CDR3 DNA sequence: TGTGCCAGCAGCTTACCCGGGACACGGAGCTCCTACGAGCAGTACTTC.

The V gene is TRBV27, the J gene TRBJ1-1; D might be TRBD1 (5 bases). The germline V gene encodes CDR1 MNHEY and CDR2 SMNVEV (reference sequence). The CDR3 length is 14 residues. Trimming left V 5 bases short and J 4 bases short, with 14 bases between. The CDR3 bases are TGTGCCAGCAGTCATCTGAGGGGTTTCACTGAAGCTTTCTTT. Translation: CASSHLRGFTEAFF.

Worth noting for this clonotype: The junction does not match germline at one end; this may be a read error. The V call is TRBV10-2, the J call TRBJ2-3; 8 bases fit TRBD2. In germline, CDR1 is WSHSY, CDR2 SAAADI. This CDR3 has 15 residues. This CDR3 reads CASPIAGPRGDTLYF. The CDR3 nucleotides are TGCGCCAGTCCTATAGCGGGACCTCGCGGGGATACGCTGTATTTT.

This clonotype was found many times. J is TRBJ1-6 and V is TRBV5-1; possibly TRBD1 for D (5 bases). Germline V gene data show CDR1 as SGHRS and CDR2 as YFSETQ. V shed 5 bases and J shed 8 bases, with 11 bases lying between them. The CDR3 is made up of 13 amino acids. In nucleotides, the CDR3 is TGCGCCAGCAGGACGCAAGGGGATTCACCCCTCCACTTT. Its protein is CASRTQGDSPLHF.

The chain links TRBV7-9 to TRBJ1-2; TRBD1 might be the D (6 bases). Germline loops: CDR1 SEHNR, CDR2 FQNEAQ (reference sequence). CDR3 length: 14 amino acids. V was cut by 1 base and J by 4 bases, with 10 bases left in between. Here the CDR3 DNA reads TGTGCCAGCAGCTTAGATCAGGGGTTCTATGGCTACACCTTC. This sequence encodes CASSLDQGFYGYTF.

This clonotype was observed many times. The chain couples TRBV12-3 or TRBV12-4 to TRBJ2-2; D gene unclear. V lost 5 bases and J 1 base, leaving 5 bases between the germline ends. This CDR3 region has 13 residues. This CDR3 reads CASSNGNTGELFF. The DNA of the CDR3 is TGTGCCAGCAGTAACGGGAACACCGGGGAGCTGTTTTTT.